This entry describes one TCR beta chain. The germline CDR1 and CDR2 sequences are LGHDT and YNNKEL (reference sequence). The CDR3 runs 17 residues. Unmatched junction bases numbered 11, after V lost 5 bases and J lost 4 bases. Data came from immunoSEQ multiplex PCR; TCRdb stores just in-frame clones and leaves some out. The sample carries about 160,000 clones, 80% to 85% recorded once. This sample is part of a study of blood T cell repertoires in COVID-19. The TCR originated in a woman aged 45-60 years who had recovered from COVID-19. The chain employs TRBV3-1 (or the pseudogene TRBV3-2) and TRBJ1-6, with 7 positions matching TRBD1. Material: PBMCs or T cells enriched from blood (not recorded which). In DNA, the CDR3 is TGTGCCAGCAGCTCTCAAACACAGGGGATATATAATTCACCCCTCCACTTT. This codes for CASSSQTQGIYNSPLHF.